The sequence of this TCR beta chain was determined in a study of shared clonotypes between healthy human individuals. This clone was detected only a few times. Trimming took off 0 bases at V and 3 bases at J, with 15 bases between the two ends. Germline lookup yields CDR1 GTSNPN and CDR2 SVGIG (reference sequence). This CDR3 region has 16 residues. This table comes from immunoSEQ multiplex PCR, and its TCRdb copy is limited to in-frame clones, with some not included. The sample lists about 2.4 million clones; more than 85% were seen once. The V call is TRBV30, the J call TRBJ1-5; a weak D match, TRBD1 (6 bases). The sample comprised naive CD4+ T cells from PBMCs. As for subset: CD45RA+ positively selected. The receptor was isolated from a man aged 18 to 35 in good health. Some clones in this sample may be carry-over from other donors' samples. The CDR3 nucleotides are TGTGCCTGGAGTGTACCCGGGGGCCTAGTCAATCAGCCCCAGCATTTT. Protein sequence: CAWSVPGGLVNQPQHF.